These T cell receptor beta chains were read from a single sample in a study of T cell changes during pregnancy in multiple sclerosis. Data came from immunoSEQ multiplex PCR; TCRdb stores just in-frame clones and leaves some out. The sample yields under 45,000 clones, roughly nine tenths seen once. Material: CD4+ T cells from peripheral blood mononuclear cells, obtained in the first trimester of pregnancy. These receptors originate from a female donor with multiple sclerosis, enrolled in a pregnancy study. CDR3s include the opening cysteine and the closing phenylalanine or tryptophan. D genes are given only for firm matches. Clone sizes are given selectively: once, few, many, or a class where the clone is expanded.

cdr3_aa cdr3_nt j_call clone_size d_call v_call
CASSTSGRRYEQYF TGTGCCAGCAGTACTAGCGGGAGGCGGTACGAGCAGTACTTC TRBJ2-7 - TRBD2 TRBV6-1
CASTPGVNTGELFF TGTGCCAGTACTCCGGGGGTGAACACCGGGGAGCTGTTTTTT TRBJ2-2 - - TRBV19
CASLAGGWTGELFF TGTGCCAGCCTAGCGGGAGGGTGGACCGGGGAGCTGTTTTTT TRBJ2-2 once TRBD2 TRBV6-1
CASSDRTGGRYGYTF TGTGCCAGCAGCGACCGGACAGGGGGTCGGTATGGCTACACCTTC TRBJ1-2 - TRBD1 TRBV9
CASSLLRDRGHYGYTF TGTGCCAGCAGTTTACTCCGGGACAGGGGTCACTATGGCTACACCTTC TRBJ1-2 - TRBD1 TRBV27
CASSLHQQGNEQFF TGTGCCAGCAGCTTACATCAACAGGGTAATGAGCAGTTCTTC TRBJ2-1 - - TRBV11-3
CASSYSLGQYEQYF TGTGCCAGCAGTTACTCGCTGGGGCAGTACGAGCAGTACTTC TRBJ2-7 - - TRBV6-6
CASSSTGVPSEQYF TGTGCCAGCAGCTCCACAGGGGTTCCCAGCGAGCAGTACTTC TRBJ2-7 few TRBD1 TRBV7-9
CASSRRDSSYGYTF TGTGCCAGCAGTCGACGGGACAGTAGTTATGGCTACACCTTC TRBJ1-2 once TRBD1 TRBV27
CASSETGFSDGTEAFF TGTGCCAGCAGCGAAACAGGGTTTTCAGACGGCACTGAAGCTTTCTTT TRBJ1-1 - - TRBV5-4
CASSLRGLAGIAGELFF TGTGCCAGCAGCTTACGGGGACTAGCGGGAATTGCCGGGGAGCTGTTTTTT TRBJ2-2 - TRBD2 TRBV7-2
CASRGNDRRGYTF TGTGCCAGCAGGGGGAATGACAGAAGGGGCTACACCTTC TRBJ1-2 - - TRBV2
CASNLPGQGYNEQFF TGTGCCAGCAACTTACCGGGACAGGGATACAATGAGCAGTTCTTC TRBJ2-1 - TRBD1 TRBV5-6
CASSHSGQGTDTQYF TGCGCCAGCAGCCATTCGGGACAGGGGACAGATACGCAGTATTTT TRBJ2-3 - TRBD1 TRBV4-3
CASSLRSPGAEAFF TGTGCCAGCAGCTTAAGGAGTCCCGGCGCTGAAGCTTTCTTT TRBJ1-1 once - TRBV13
CASSSQTSGSGGEQFF TGTGCCAGCAGCTCTCAGACTAGCGGGAGCGGTGGTGAGCAGTTCTTC TRBJ2-1 - TRBD2 TRBV7-9
CASSLYGRANSNQPQHF TGTGCCAGCAGTTTATATGGCAGGGCGAATAGCAATCAGCCCCAGCATTTT TRBJ1-5 - - TRBV28
CASSLTGKLDNEQFF TGCGCCAGCAGCCTCACAGGGAAACTGGACAATGAGCAGTTCTTC TRBJ2-1 - - TRBV5-1
CASRDSSSYNEQFF TGTGCCAGCAGAGACAGTAGCTCCTACAATGAGCAGTTCTTC TRBJ2-1 once - TRBV5-5
CASIKQGLAADTQYF TGTGCCAGCATTAAACAGGGACTAGCGGCAGATACGCAGTATTTT TRBJ2-3 - TRBD2 TRBV2
CASRLGSLNNEQFF TGTGCCAGCAGACTAGGGTCCCTTAACAATGAGCAGTTCTTC TRBJ2-1 - - TRBV2
CASSQESRQGINYGYTF TGCGCCAGCAGCCAGGAGTCTCGACAGGGTATTAACTATGGCTACACCTTC TRBJ1-2 - TRBD1 TRBV4-3
CASSVAPQADNEQFF TGTGCCAGCAGCGTAGCCCCTCAGGCCGACAATGAGCAGTTCTTC TRBJ2-1 - - TRBV9
CASSSYRARQYF TGTGCCAGCAGTTCGTACAGGGCCCGGCAGTACTTC TRBJ2-7 - - TRBV28
CASTRRVSGAYNEQFF TGTGCCAGCACCCGGAGGGTTAGCGGGGCCTACAATGAGCAGTTCTTC TRBJ2-1 - TRBD2 TRBV2
CATSRGSGQGTEAFF TGTGCCACCAGCAGAGGGTCCGGCCAGGGCACTGAAGCTTTCTTT TRBJ1-1 - - TRBV15
CASSVPGQGRYEQYF TGTGCCAGCAGCGTACCGGGACAGGGCCGCTACGAGCAGTACTTC TRBJ2-7 - - TRBV21-1
CASSARSSSYNEQFF TGTGCCAGCAGTGCCCGGTCGAGCTCCTACAATGAGCAGTTCTTC TRBJ2-1 - - TRBV27
CASSAGLGQYF TGTGCCAGCAGCGCAGGTCTGGGGCAGTACTTC TRBJ2-7 - - TRBV7-2
CAWSVGQGVAQPQHF TGTGCCTGGAGTGTAGGGCAGGGGGTGGCTCAGCCCCAGCATTTT TRBJ1-5 - TRBD1 TRBV30
CASSRRPQQGSDEQYF TGTGCCAGCAGCCGTCGTCCCCAACAGGGTAGCGACGAGCAGTACTTC TRBJ2-7 - - TRBV7-2
CASSPLGLAAYEQYF TGTGCCAGCAGCCCCTTAGGACTAGCGGCCTACGAGCAGTACTTC TRBJ2-7 - TRBD2 TRBV14
CASSLPSGQSNEQFF TGTGCCAGCAGTTTGCCTAGCGGCCAAAGCAATGAGCAGTTCTTC TRBJ2-1 - TRBD2 TRBV27
CASSLQGKETQYF TGTGCTAGCAGCTTACAGGGTAAAGAGACCCAGTACTTC TRBJ2-5 - - TRBV7-7
CASSPDRVNQPQHF TGTGCCAGCAGCCCCGACAGGGTCAATCAGCCCCAGCATTTT TRBJ1-5 - TRBD1 TRBV7-2
CAWVPLAGLTDTQYF TGTGCCTGGGTCCCACTAGCGGGACTCACAGATACGCAGTATTTT TRBJ2-3 - TRBD2 TRBV30
CASRRDRGVYTGELFF TGTGCCAGCAGACGGGACAGGGGTGTTTATACCGGGGAGCTGTTTTTT TRBJ2-2 - TRBD1 TRBV11-1
CASSSGTGRETQYF TGCGCCAGCAGCTCCGGGACAGGGCGGGAGACCCAGTACTTC TRBJ2-5 - TRBD1 TRBV5-1
CASSYSTGVGYTF TGTGCCAGCAGTTACTCGACAGGGGTTGGCTACACCTTC TRBJ1-2 - TRBD1 TRBV6-5
CASSFRRDRHFYGYTF TGTGCCAGCAGCTTCCGGAGGGACAGACACTTTTATGGCTACACCTTC TRBJ1-2 once TRBD1 TRBV5-6